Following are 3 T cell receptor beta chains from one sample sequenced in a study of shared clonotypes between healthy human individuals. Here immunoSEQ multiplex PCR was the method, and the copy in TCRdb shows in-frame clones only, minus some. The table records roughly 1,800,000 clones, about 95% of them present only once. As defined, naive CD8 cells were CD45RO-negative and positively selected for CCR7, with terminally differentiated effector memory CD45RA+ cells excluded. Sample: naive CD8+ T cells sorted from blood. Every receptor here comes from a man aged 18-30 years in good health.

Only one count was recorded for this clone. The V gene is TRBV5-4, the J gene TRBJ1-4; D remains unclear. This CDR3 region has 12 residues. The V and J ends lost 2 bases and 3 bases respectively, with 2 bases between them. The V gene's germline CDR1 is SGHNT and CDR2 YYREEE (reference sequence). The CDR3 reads CASSLANEKLFF. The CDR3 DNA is TGTGCCAGCAGCTTAGCTAATGAAAAACTGTTTTTT.

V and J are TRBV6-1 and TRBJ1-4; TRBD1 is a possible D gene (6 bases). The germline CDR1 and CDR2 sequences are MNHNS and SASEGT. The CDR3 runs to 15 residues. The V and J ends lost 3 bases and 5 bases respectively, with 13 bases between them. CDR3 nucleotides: TGTGCCAGCAGTGAGATCCCAGGGGAAAATGAAAAACTGTTTTTT. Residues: CASSEIPGENEKLFF.

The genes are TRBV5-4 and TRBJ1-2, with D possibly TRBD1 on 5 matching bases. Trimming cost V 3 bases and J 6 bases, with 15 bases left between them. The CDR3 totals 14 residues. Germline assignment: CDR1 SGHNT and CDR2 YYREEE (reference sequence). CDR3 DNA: TGTGCCAGCAGCTCCTGGACATTCTTCGATGGCTACACCTTC. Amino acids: CASSSWTFFDGYTF.